The rows below give T cell receptor beta chains drawn from one sample of a study of blood T cells in healthy people across ages. TCRdb recomputed calls from the 5' RACE reads with MiXCR, one row per CDR3 protein. The sample contains about 900,000 distinct CDR3 sequences, around 48% of which appear only once. Specimen: blood. Receptors were obtained from a young man in good health. Both conserved end residues are part of each CDR3. The order of the fields is clone size, V gene, J gene, D gene, CDR3 DNA, CDR3 protein. A D gene is named only where the DNA matches it firmly. Size tells how often a clone was seen (once, few, many) or the class of an expanded clone, and some rows leave it out.

>-|TRBV10-3|TRBJ2-3|TRBD2
TGTGCCATCAGTGAGTCAAGCGGGGGGGCTACAGATACGCAGTATTTT
CAISESSGGATDTQYF
>many|TRBV7-2|TRBJ2-1|TRBD1
TGTGCCAGCAGCTTAGCGGCAGGGGGATTGGGTGAGCAGTTCTTC
CASSLAAGGLGEQFF
>few|TRBV4-1|TRBJ2-7|-
TGCGCCAGCAGCCAAGTAGGGATGGGGGAGATGAGCGAGCAGTACTTC
CASSQVGMGEMSEQYF
>few|TRBV12-3/TRBV12-4|TRBJ2-4|TRBD1
TGTGCCAGCGTCGCGAAGGGGGCGCCTGGGAACATTCAGTACTTC
CASVAKGAPGNIQYF
>-|TRBV20-1|TRBJ2-3|TRBD1
TGCAGTGCTAGAGACGCACAGGGGGCCCCAGATACGCAGTATTTT
CSARDAQGAPDTQYF
>few|TRBV7-9|TRBJ1-2|TRBD1
TGTGCCAGCAGCCATCTCCGGACAGGGATCTCTGGTGGCTACACCTTC
CASSHLRTGISGGYTF
>-|TRBV12-3/TRBV12-4|TRBJ1-5|-
TGTGCCAGCAGTTTAGAGGAAACTCAGCCCCAGCATTTT
CASSLEETQPQHF
>once|TRBV7-9|TRBJ2-1|TRBD2
TGTGCCAGCAGCTTTTCGACTAGCGGGGGGGTTTTCGATGAGCAGTTCTTC
CASSFSTSGGVFDEQFF
>-|TRBV6-6|TRBJ2-7|-
TGTGCCAGCGGATTGGGCCTCGCCTACGAGCAGTACTTC
CASGLGLAYEQYF
>-|TRBV7-2|TRBJ2-7|TRBD1
TGTGCCAGCAGCGCTACCCCGGGACAGGGGGCTGATTCCTACGAGCAGTACTTC
CASSATPGQGADSYEQYF
>-|TRBV29-1|TRBJ2-4|-
TGCAGCGCTCGGAGGGAGGCCAAAAACATTCAGTACTTC
CSARREAKNIQYF
>-|TRBV12-3/TRBV12-4|TRBJ1-2|TRBD1
TGTGCCAGCAGTCTGTCCCGGGACAGGGGTCCTGGCTACATCTTC
CASSLSRDRGPGYIF
>many|TRBV6-5|TRBJ1-2|TRBD1
TGTGCCACCCTGGGGACAGGGTCGAATGGCTACACCTTC
CATLGTGSNGYTF
>-|TRBV2|TRBJ1-6|-
TGTGCCACCGGACAGAGCTCCTATAATTCACCCCTCCACTTT
CATGQSSYNSPLHF
>once|TRBV4-1|TRBJ1-1|-
TGCGCCAGCAGCCAGGCCGCGGGGGACACTGAAGCTTTCTTT
CASSQAAGDTEAFF
>-|TRBV3-1|TRBJ2-7|-
TGTGCCAGCAGCCAAGAAGGTGAGGATGAGCAGTACTTC
CASSQEGEDEQYF
>-|TRBV7-2|TRBJ2-5|TRBD2
TGTGCCAGCAGCTTAGTAGCGGGGTCCTCCCAGGAGACCCAGTACTTC
CASSLVAGSSQETQYF
>few|TRBV29-1|TRBJ2-3|TRBD2
TGCAGCCTGAACCCCCTAGCGGGCACTAGCACAGATACGCAGTATTTT
CSLNPLAGTSTDTQYF
>few|TRBV2|TRBJ2-1|-
TGTGCCAGCAGTACAAAAGTGGTCAATGAGCAGTTCTTC
CASSTKVVNEQFF
>few|TRBV6-2/TRBV6-3|TRBJ2-1|-
TGTGCCAGCAGTTATTCAGGACCGTACAATGAGCAGTTCTTC
CASSYSGPYNEQFF
>many|TRBV5-6|TRBJ1-6|TRBD1
TGTGCCAGCAGCTTGGAAGACAGGGCGAATTCACCCCTCCACTTT
CASSLEDRANSPLHF
>-|TRBV4-1|TRBJ1-1|-
TGCGCCAGCAGCCGTAATGGTGAAGCTTTCTTT
CASSRNGEAFF
>many|TRBV7-9|TRBJ2-5|-
TGTGCCAGCAGCTTAGGACAAGTCCAAGAGACCCAGTACTTC
CASSLGQVQETQYF
>-|TRBV20-1|TRBJ2-7|-
TGCAGTGCTGAACCCAAGACCCAGCCCTACGAGCGGTACTTC
CSAEPKTQPYERYF
>-|TRBV5-1|TRBJ2-7|-
TGCGCTACTTCCCAGGGAACCCAATCCTACGAGCAGTACTTC
CATSQGTQSYEQYF
>-|TRBV6-5|TRBJ1-5|-
TGTGCCAGCAGGCTACAGGATCATCAGCCCCAGCATTTT
CASRLQDHQPQHF
>-|TRBV29-1|TRBJ2-7|TRBD2
TGCAGCGTGACAAAAGCGGGGATACCTTACGAGCAGTACTTC
CSVTKAGIPYEQYF
>-|TRBV6-1|TRBJ2-7|TRBD2
TGTGCCAGCAGTGAAGAGGGAGGGTCCGAGCAGTACTTC
CASSEEGGSEQYF
>-|TRBV6-2/TRBV6-3|TRBJ2-5|-
TGTGCCAGCAGCCCCGCTCAAACTACGGGACGCAAGGAGACCCAGTACTTC
CASSPAQTTGRKETQYF
>-|TRBV29-1|TRBJ2-3|-
TGCAGCGTTGAAGACGGGGCCCACACAGATACGCAGTATTTT
CSVEDGAHTDTQYF
>-|TRBV11-2|TRBJ1-2|TRBD1
TGTGCCAGCAGCTTAGCCAGGGGGGAGAGTAAGGACAACTATGGCTACACCTTC
CASSLARGESKDNYGYTF
>-|TRBV20-1|TRBJ2-3|-
TGCAGTGCTAGAAGCCCCAGCGGTTCAGATACGCAGTATTTT
CSARSPSGSDTQYF
>-|TRBV10-3|TRBJ2-1|-
TGTGCCATCAGGCCGGCTAGGTTGAGTTCCTCCTACAATGAGCAGTTCTTC
CAIRPARLSSSYNEQFF
>-|TRBV7-2|TRBJ1-4|-
TGTGCCAGCAGCCTCGCCGGGACGCAAACCAATGAAAAACTGTTTTTT
CASSLAGTQTNEKLFF
>-|TRBV7-2|TRBJ2-7|-
TGTGCCAGCAGCCCTCCTGGCTACAATGAGCAGTACTTC
CASSPPGYNEQYF
>few|TRBV3-1|TRBJ2-5|-
TGTGCCAGCAGCCAAGAAAGGGCGGGGTTGGAGACCCAGTACTTC
CASSQERAGLETQYF
>-|TRBV5-1|TRBJ2-3|-
TGCGCCAGCAGCGCCCGGTTTGCATTGGATACGCAGTATTTT
CASSARFALDTQYF
>many|TRBV29-1|TRBJ2-7|-
TGCAGCGTCGGATTCTGGACGGACTCCTACGAGCAGTACTTC
CSVGFWTDSYEQYF
>many|TRBV3-1|TRBJ1-1|-
TGTGCCAGCAGCCAAGTTGGCGGAACTGAAGCTTTCTTT
CASSQVGGTEAFF
>-|TRBV7-6|TRBJ1-1|-
TGTGCCAGCAGCTTATCCAGGGTGAACACTGAAGCTTTCTTT
CASSLSRVNTEAFF
>-|TRBV20-1|TRBJ2-1|-
TGCAGTGCTAGAGATCCTGGTAGGAAGCTGACCTACAATGAGCAGTTCTTC
CSARDPGRKLTYNEQFF
>few|TRBV4-1|TRBJ2-6|-
TGCGCCAGCAGCCCCAGTGGAACGACAGGCTCTGGGACCAACGTCCTGACTTTC
CASSPSGTTGSGTNVLTF
>-|TRBV4-2|TRBJ2-1|-
TGTACCAGCAGCCGGACGGATTACAATGAGCAGTTCTTC
CTSSRTDYNEQFF
>few|TRBV28|TRBJ2-4|TRBD1
TGTGCCAGCAGAACACCGGGACAGGGGGCTCCCCTAGCCAAAAACATTCAGTACTTC
CASRTPGQGAPLAKNIQYF
>few|TRBV7-9|TRBJ1-6|-
TGTGCCAGCAGCGGGGGGGATGGAAATTCACCCCTCCACTTT
CASSGGDGNSPLHF
>-|TRBV20-1|TRBJ2-5|TRBD2
TGCAGTGCTACTCTTCCCCGGGGGGGGTACCAAGAGACCCAGTACTTC
CSATLPRGGYQETQYF
>few|TRBV9|TRBJ2-6|-
TGTGCCAGCAGCGTGTCATTCGGGGGATCCGGGGCCAACGTCCTGACTTTC
CASSVSFGGSGANVLTF
>-|TRBV5-5|TRBJ2-7|TRBD1
TGTGCCAGCAGCACGGGACAGGTAGAGGTCGAGCAGTACTTC
CASSTGQVEVEQYF
>few|TRBV6-5|TRBJ1-2|-
TGTGCCAGCAGTTACAACCCGCTACCATATGGCTACACCTTC
CASSYNPLPYGYTF
>-|TRBV20-1|TRBJ2-7|TRBD2
TGCAGTGCACCCGGGACTAGCGGCTCAGGAAGCGAGCAGTACTTC
CSAPGTSGSGSEQYF
>-|TRBV24-1|TRBJ2-1|-
TGTGCCACCAGTGATCCTGAGGGGGGGAGCTATTACAATGAGCAGTTCTTC
CATSDPEGGSYYNEQFF
>-|TRBV4-2|TRBJ2-6|-
TGTGCCAGCAGCCAAGTTTTTCGAGGGGCGGCTGGGGCCAACGTCCTGACTTTC
CASSQVFRGAAGANVLTF
>-|TRBV3-1|TRBJ2-2|TRBD1
TGTGCCAGCAACCCCGGGACAGGGAACTCGAACACCGGGGAGCTGTTTTTT
CASNPGTGNSNTGELFF
>-|TRBV12-3/TRBV12-4|TRBJ1-5|TRBD1
TGTGCCAGCAGCTTATTCGGACAGGTTAGCAATCAGCCCCAGCATTTT
CASSLFGQVSNQPQHF
>-|TRBV2|TRBJ2-3|TRBD2
TGTGCCAGCAGTGCGCGGGGGGGCTTAGATACGCAGTATTTT
CASSARGGLDTQYF
>-|TRBV3-1|TRBJ2-1|-
TGTGCCAGCAGCCGATCCGACACAACGATATACAATGAGCAGTTCTTC
CASSRSDTTIYNEQFF
>-|TRBV5-1|TRBJ2-7|-
TGCGCCAGCAGCTTGACCCCCCAGCGCGAGCAGTACTTC
CASSLTPQREQYF
>many|TRBV7-2|TRBJ2-5|-
TGTGCCAGCAGCTTTCCCCCCCTGCCTCGGTACTTC
CASSFPPLPRYF
>-|TRBV7-9|TRBJ1-4|-
TGTGCCAGCAGCTTAGGGACAACACCTCTGGGGGAAAAACTGTTTTTT
CASSLGTTPLGEKLFF
>once|TRBV7-2|TRBJ2-7|-
TGTGCCAGCAGCCGCGGATGGCTCTACGAGCAGTACTTC
CASSRGWLYEQYF